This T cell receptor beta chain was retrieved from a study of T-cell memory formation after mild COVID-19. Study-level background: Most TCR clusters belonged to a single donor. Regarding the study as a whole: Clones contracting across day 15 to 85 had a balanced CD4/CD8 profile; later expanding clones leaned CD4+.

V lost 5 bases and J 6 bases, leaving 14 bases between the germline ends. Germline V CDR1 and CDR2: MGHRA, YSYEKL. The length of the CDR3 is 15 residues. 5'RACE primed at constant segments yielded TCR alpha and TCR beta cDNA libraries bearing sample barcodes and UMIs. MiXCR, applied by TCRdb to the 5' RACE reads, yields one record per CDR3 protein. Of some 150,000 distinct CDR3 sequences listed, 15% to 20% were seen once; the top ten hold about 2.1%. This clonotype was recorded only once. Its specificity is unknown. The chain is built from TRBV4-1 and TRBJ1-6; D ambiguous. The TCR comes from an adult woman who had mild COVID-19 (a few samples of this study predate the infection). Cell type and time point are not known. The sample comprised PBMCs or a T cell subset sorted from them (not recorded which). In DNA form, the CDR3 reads TGCGCCAGCAGCAATTTTTATGACCGTAATTCACCCCTCCACTTT. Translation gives CASSNFYDRNSPLHF.